Following are 21 T cell receptor beta chains from one sample sequenced in a study of cytomegalovirus exposure and HLA in healthy donors. PCR involved 60 Vbeta and 13 Jbeta primers. Libraries were prepared by immunoSEQ multiplex PCR; TCRdb keeps only in-frame clonotypes and omits some of them. The sample yields roughly 150,000 clones, nearly 80% seen once. Sequencing was carried out using PBMCs. These receptors originate from a woman in her twenties or thirties in good health and CMV-seronegative.

The V gene is TRBV6-5, the J gene TRBJ2-7; possibly TRBD1 for D (6 bases). Looked up from germline, CDR1 is MNHEY and CDR2 is SVGAGI. V lost 7 bases and J lost 9, with 13 bases in between. CDR3 length: 11 residues. CDR3: CASNLQGMQYF. CDR3 coding DNA: TGTGCCAGCAACCTCCAGGGGATGCAGTACTTC.

V and J are TRBV25-1 and TRBJ1-2; D perhaps matches TRBD1 (5 bases). Germline V gene sequence: CDR1 MGHDK, CDR2 SYGVNS. V was clipped by 3 bases and J by 8 bases, with 13 bases between them. The CDR3 is 13 amino acids. The CDR3 here is CASSERQGLGYTF. In DNA form, the CDR3 reads TGTGCCAGCAGTGAGAGGCAGGGCCTCGGCTACACCTTC.

The CDR3 sequence is CASSLAYMNTEAFF. CDR3 DNA sequence: TGTGCCAGCAGCTTGGCTTATATGAACACTGAAGCTTTCTTT. The chain combines TRBV5-6 with TRBJ1-1; D gene uncertain. This CDR3 spans 14 amino acids. Germline CDR1 SGHDT, CDR2 YYEEEE. V shed 0 bases and J shed 0 bases, with 6 bases lying between them.

The V gene is TRBV7-9, the J gene TRBJ1-1, with no clear D. This CDR3 comprises 13 residues. The V and J ends lost 1 base and 7 bases respectively, with 10 bases between them. Germline V lookup: CDR1 SEHNR, CDR2 FQNEAQ (reference sequence). The CDR3 here is CASSLGRADEAFF. CDR3 DNA: TGTGCCAGCAGCTTAGGGAGGGCCGATGAAGCTTTCTTT.

The count of this clone is one. The genes are TRBV5-1 and TRBJ1-1; 8 positions match TRBD1. V trimming: 1 base; J trimming: 4 bases; junction bases outside the gene matches: 6. The germline V gene has CDR1 SGHRS and CDR2 YFSETQ. This CDR3 region has 15 residues. The CDR3 nucleotides are TGCGCCAGCAGCTTGTCTGGGACAGGAACCACTGAAGCTTTCTTT. It codes for CASSLSGTGTTEAFF.

The V call is TRBV5-1, the J call TRBJ1-3; 8 bases are a match to TRBD1. V was pared by 4 bases and J by 3 bases, with 6 bases of the junction left unmatched. The CDR3 totals 15 residues. CDR1 is SGHRS, CDR2 YFSETQ, per germline. The CDR3 nucleotides are TGCGCCAGCAGCCGCGCGACAGGGGATGGAAACACCATATATTTT. Translating gives CASSRATGDGNTIYF.

In this sample, this clone turned up once. The V call is TRBV5-1, the J call TRBJ1-1; D remains ambiguous. V lost 6 bases to trimming and J lost 1 base, with 10 bases between them. This CDR3 comprises 13 residues. The germline gives CDR1 SGHRS, CDR2 YFSETQ. CDR3 amino acids: CASKLSPNTEAFF. CDR3 in DNA: TGCGCCAGCAAGTTGAGCCCGAACACTGAAGCTTTCTTT.

This chain's CDR3 is CASSLGTGANTEAFF. CDR3 sequence (DNA): TGCGCCAGCAGCTTGGGGACAGGGGCGAACACTGAAGCTTTCTTT. The chain recombines TRBV5-1 with TRBJ1-1, with 9 bases lining up with TRBD1. The CDR3 is 15 residues long. The V segment lost 0 bases and the J segment 1 base; nucleotides outside the gene matches: 1. CDR1 is SGHRS and CDR2 is YFSETQ in the germline V gene. Based on the CDR3 plus reference TRBV5-1 and TRBJ1-1, the full variable domain is KAGVTQTPRYLIKTRGQQVTLSCSPISGHRSVSWYQQTPGQGLQFLFEYFSETQRNKGNFPGRFSGRQFSNSRSEMNVSTLELGDSALYLCASSLGTGANTEAFFGQGTRLTVV.

The rearrangement links TRBV5-1 to TRBJ1-1; D ambiguous. V was cut by 0 bases and J by 0 bases, with 6 bases left in between. Germline values: CDR1 SGHRS, CDR2 YFSETQ. CDR3 length equals 14 residues. The CDR3 coding sequence is TGCGCCAGCAGCTTGGCCACGGTGAACACTGAAGCTTTCTTT. Protein product: CASSLATVNTEAFF.

This clone was detected only once. V usage is TRBV5-1 and J usage is TRBJ2-7; 8 nucleotides match TRBD1. CDR3 length equals 14 residues. Germline loops: CDR1 SGHRS, CDR2 YFSETQ. V was clipped by 2 bases and J by 3 bases; unmatched bases: 4. CDR3 loop: CASSFRTGIYEQYF. The CDR3 region has the DNA TGCGCCAGCAGCTTCCGGACAGGGATCTACGAGCAGTACTTC. The whole variable domain, filled in from reference TRBV5-1 and TRBJ2-7, reads KAGVTQTPRYLIKTRGQQVTLSCSPISGHRSVSWYQQTPGQGLQFLFEYFSETQRNKGNFPGRFSGRQFSNSRSEMNVSTLELGDSALYLCASSFRTGIYEQYFGPGTRLTVT.

The J gene is TRBJ1-1, the V gene TRBV9; weak D call: TRBD1 (6 bases). The V gene lost 0 bases and the J gene lost 4 bases, with 16 bases spanning the gap. The CDR3 consists of 16 residues. Germline loops: CDR1 SGDLS, CDR2 YYNGEE. CDR3 DNA sequence: TGTGCCAGCAGCGTAGACTCGGGGGGCAGTGGCACTGAAGCTTTCTTT. Translated: CASSVDSGGSGTEAFF. The whole variable domain, remainder taken from reference TRBV9 and TRBJ1-1, is DSGVTQTPKHLITATGQRVTLRCSPRSGDLSVYWYQQSLDQGLQFLIQYYNGEERAKGNILERFSAQQFPDLHSELNLSSLELGDSALYFCASSVDSGGSGTEAFFGQGTRLTVV.

The CDR3 DNA sequence: TGTGCCAGTAGTATGAGGGGGAACTCAGCTTTCTTT. This encodes CASSMRGNSAFF. This chain links TRBV19 with TRBJ1-1, with a tentative D call TRBD1 (6 bases). Germline lookup yields CDR1 LNHDA and CDR2 SQIVND (reference sequence). CDR3 size: 12 residues. Trimming stripped 3 bases from V and 10 bases from J, with 12 bases between.

CDR3 nucleotides: TGTGCCAGTAAACTGTTCGGGACAGACTCCTACGAGCAGTACTTC. Translation: CASKLFGTDSYEQYF. V gene TRBV2 combines with J gene TRBJ2-7, with 7 positions matching TRBD1. From germline, CDR1 is SNHLY and CDR2 FYNNEI. The CDR3 totals 15 residues. After removal of 9 bases from V and 0 bases from J, the junction contained 11 bases not matched to a gene.

This clone turned up a few times. The CDR3 is CASSLLAGGSGEQFF. The CDR3 DNA follows: TGTGCCAGCAGTCTACTAGCGGGGGGTTCGGGTGAGCAGTTCTTC. The chain uses TRBV2 and TRBJ2-1; 12 bases fit TRBD2. The CDR3 has 15 residues. Germline CDR1 SNHLY, CDR2 FYNNEI. Trimming at V came to 5 bases and at J to 9 bases, leaving 8 bases not matched to a gene.

The V and J genes are TRBV9 and TRBJ2-2; no clear D gene. The CDR3 spans 12 residues. The germline CDR1 and CDR2 sequences are SGDLS and YYNGEE. V was shortened by 7 bases and J by 1 base, with 5 bases between the two germline ends. The CDR3 is CASGRNTGELFF. CDR3 sequence (DNA): TGTGCCAGCGGCAGGAACACCGGGGAGCTGTTTTTT. The full variable domain, in which reference TRBV9 and TRBJ2-2 provide the parts outside the CDR3, is DSGVTQTPKHLITATGQRVTLRCSPRSGDLSVYWYQQSLDQGLQFLIQYYNGEERAKGNILERFSAQQFPDLHSELNLSSLELGDSALYFCASGRNTGELFFGEGSRLTVL.

The V call is TRBV15, the J call TRBJ1-2; TRBD1 might be the D (5 bases). This CDR3 is 15 amino acids long. The germline V gene encodes CDR1 LNHNV and CDR2 YYDKDF (reference sequence). V lost 0 bases to trimming and J lost 8 bases, with 16 bases between them. CDR3 nucleotide sequence: TGTGCCACCAGCAGAGATCGGGCCAGGGTAATGGGCTACACCTTC. It specifies CATSRDRARVMGYTF.

The rearrangement links TRBV7-9 to TRBJ1-1; weak D call: TRBD1 (5 bases). Germline V gene sequence: CDR1 SEHNR, CDR2 FQNEAQ (reference sequence). The CDR3 spans 16 residues. Trimming took off 3 bases at V and 5 bases at J, with 19 bases between the two ends. The CDR3 nucleotides are TGTGCCAGCAGCTTCGGCGGGGGAGGTATGGGGACTGAAGCTTTCTTT. Its translation: CASSFGGGGMGTEAFF.

The chain has TRBV7-2 and TRBJ2-5; maybe TRBD2 (5 bases). Trimming cost V 5 bases and J 4 bases, with 14 bases left between them. Per germline, CDR1 SGHTA and CDR2 FQGNSA. The CDR3 is 14 residues long. CDR3 residues: CASSADWATETQYF. CDR3 DNA sequence: TGTGCCAGCAGCGCGGACTGGGCTACAGAGACCCAGTACTTC.

This clone was detected once. V is TRBV7-9 and J is TRBJ1-2; D is unresolved. Germline-derived CDR1 and CDR2 are SEHNR and FQNEAQ (reference sequence). Trimming removed 2 bases at V and 4 bases at J, with 11 bases between. This CDR3 region has 14 residues. Written as DNA, the CDR3 is TGTGCCAGCAGCTTATCGGGGTCTCCCTATGGCTACACCTTC. This translates into CASSLSGSPYGYTF.

The CDR3, as DNA: TGTGCCAGCAGCCCTAGCGGGGCCGGGTTAAGGGACACCGGGGAGCTGTTTTTT. It specifies CASSPSGAGLRDTGELFF. The V gene is TRBV5-5, the J gene TRBJ2-2, with TRBD2 matching 9 bases. Looked up from germline, CDR1 is SGHKS and CDR2 is YYEKEE (reference sequence). V shed 4 bases and J 3 bases; nucleotides not matched to a gene: 13. The CDR3 runs 18 residues.

The chain links TRBV19 to TRBJ1-2; the match to TRBD1 covers 9 bases. Per the germline V gene, CDR1 is LNHDA and CDR2 is SQIVND (reference sequence). The CDR3 has 14 amino acids. V lost 5 bases to trimming and J lost 7 bases; unmatched junction nucleotides: 8. This CDR3 reads CASSPGQGWIGYTF. CDR3 coding DNA: TGTGCCAGTAGTCCGGGACAGGGATGGATTGGCTACACCTTC.